Listed below are T cell receptor beta chains from one sample, sequenced in a study of OX40 agonist ivuxolimab in advanced cancers. Some clones are missing from TCRdb's copy, which holds only in-frame ones; the method was immunoSEQ multiplex PCR. The sample holds about 83,000 clones; around 92% are singletons and the top ten take over 8.5%. Sequences were derived from CD4+ or CD8+ T cells sorted from blood, sampled in a trial of the OX40 agonist ivuxolimab. The receptors come from an adult with an advanced solid tumor such as melanoma, head and neck, liver or kidney cancer. The CDR3 runs from the conserved cysteine through the conserved F or W. D genes are given only for firm matches. Clone size is not always given. Where it is, it says once, few, many or a class for expanded clones.

abundance,j_gene,v_gene,d_gene,CDR3nt,CDR3aa
-,TRBJ1-5,TRBV9,-,TGTGCCAGCAGCGTGTCCTGGAGCAATCAGCCCCAGCATTTT,CASSVSWSNQPQHF
-,TRBJ2-7,TRBV14,TRBD1,TGTGCCAGCAGCCAAGTCAACAGGGGGAACTACGAGCAGTACTTC,CASSQVNRGNYEQYF
-,TRBJ2-5,TRBV7-9,-,TGTGCCAGCAGCTCCTCTTTCCGGGAACAAGAGACCCAGTACTTC,CASSSSFREQETQYF
-,TRBJ2-7,TRBV6-1,-,TGTGCCACCGAAATCGGCTACGAGCAGTACTTC,CATEIGYEQYF
-,TRBJ1-1,TRBV5-4,-,TGTGCCAGCAGCTTAATAAAAGGGGCGGGTCTAGAAGCTTTCTTT,CASSLIKGAGLEAFF
-,TRBJ2-4,TRBV11-2,TRBD2,TGTGCCAGCAGCTTATCAGCGGGGGCCAAAAACATTCAGTACTTC,CASSLSAGAKNIQYF
-,TRBJ1-1,TRBV4-1,-,TGCGCCAGCAGCCGCCTAGAGGGGAACACTGAAGCTTTCTTT,CASSRLEGNTEAFF
-,TRBJ1-5,TRBV5-6,-,TGTGCCAGCAGTTCACGGGCAGTCGATAGCAATCAGCCCCAGCATTTT,CASSSRAVDSNQPQHF
-,TRBJ2-5,TRBV7-8,-,TGTGCCAGCAGCTTAAATCTGTACCAAGAGACCCAGTACTTC,CASSLNLYQETQYF
-,TRBJ1-3,TRBV7-6,-,TGTGCCAGCAGCTTACCGGGAAGCACCATATATTTT,CASSLPGSTIYF
-,TRBJ1-3,TRBV7-9,-,TGTGCCAGCAGCCCCCGGGCAACCTCTGGAAACACCATATATTTT,CASSPRATSGNTIYF
-,TRBJ1-5,TRBV27,-,TGTGCCAGCAGTAGCCTGAATCAGCCCCAGCATTTT,CASSSLNQPQHF
-,TRBJ1-3,TRBV11-2,-,TGTGCCAGCAGCTTAGTGCAGAGAAAATCTGGAAACACCATATATTTT,CASSLVQRKSGNTIYF
-,TRBJ2-6,TRBV5-6,-,TGTGCCAGCACCTGGGGGGTTTCTGGGGCCAACGTCCTGACTTTC,CASTWGVSGANVLTF
-,TRBJ1-2,TRBV4-1,TRBD1,TGCGCCAGCAGCCAAGATTTGGGGGCGTCAGGGGGGAGGGATGGCTACACCTTC,CASSQDLGASGGRDGYTF
-,TRBJ1-1,TRBV19,TRBD1,TGTGCCAGCAAAACCCCGGGACAGGACCCCACTGAAGCTTTCTTT,CASKTPGQDPTEAFF
-,TRBJ2-1,TRBV4-3,TRBD2,TGCGCCAGCAGCCAAGATTGGACTAGCGGTTTTTACAATGAGCAGTTCTTC,CASSQDWTSGFYNEQFF
-,TRBJ1-1,TRBV5-4,-,TGTGCCAGCAGCTTGTCTGGGGACCCAGAAGCTTTCTTT,CASSLSGDPEAFF
-,TRBJ2-5,TRBV6-1,TRBD1,TGTGCCAGCAGTGAGGAACAGGGGGAAGAGACCCAGTACTTC,CASSEEQGEETQYF
once,TRBJ2-3,TRBV7-2,TRBD2,TGTGCCAGCAGCACTAGCGGGGGGGCGAGAGATACGCAGTATTTT,CASSTSGGARDTQYF
-,TRBJ1-2,TRBV6-6,-,TGTGCCAGCTGGGGTGACGGCTATATCTTC,CASWGDGYIF
-,TRBJ2-2,TRBV7-9,-,TGTGCCAGCAGCTCTAACACCGGGGAGCTGTTTTTT,CASSSNTGELFF
-,TRBJ2-7,TRBV4-2,TRBD2,TGTGCCAGCAGCCAAAGCTTCAGGGGACTAGAATACGAGCAGTACTTC,CASSQSFRGLEYEQYF
-,TRBJ2-6,TRBV5-4,-,TGTGCCAGCTCAAGGACCAGACAAAGTCGGGCCAACGTCCTGACTTTC,CASSRTRQSRANVLTF
-,TRBJ2-7,TRBV9,-,TGTGCCAGCAGCGCTGGACAGACCTACGAGCAGTACTTC,CASSAGQTYEQYF
-,TRBJ2-7,TRBV7-3,TRBD2,TGTGCCAGCAGCTTTCCGACGACTAGCGGGGAATCCTACGAGCAGTACTTC,CASSFPTTSGESYEQYF
-,TRBJ2-1,TRBV9,TRBD2,TGTGCCAGCAGCGTAGGTACGTCGGTAGCGGGGTTGTGGAATGAGCAGTTCTTC,CASSVGTSVAGLWNEQFF
-,TRBJ1-5,TRBV6-5,TRBD1,TGTGCCAGCAGTCCCGGGACAGGGTACCGGCCCCAGCATTTT,CASSPGTGYRPQHF
-,TRBJ2-7,TRBV10-2,-,TGCGCCAGCAGTGAGGCTGACAGAGGTGCGAACCCCTACGAGCAGTACTTC,CASSEADRGANPYEQYF
-,TRBJ2-3,TRBV27,TRBD2,TGTGCCAGCAGTCTCCGACTAGCGGGGGGGCTAGGAGATACGCAGTATTTT,CASSLRLAGGLGDTQYF
-,TRBJ1-2,TRBV7-8,TRBD1,TGTGCCAGCAGCCCCCCGGGACAGCCAAAAATTAACTATGGCTACACCTTC,CASSPPGQPKINYGYTF
-,TRBJ1-2,TRBV11-2,-,TGTGCCAGCAGCTTAGGGGATGGCTACACCTTC,CASSLGDGYTF
-,TRBJ2-3,TRBV7-9,TRBD1,TGTGCCAGCAGCTTAGCGAGAGGGGGGACAGGATCAGATACGCAGTATTTT,CASSLARGGTGSDTQYF
-,TRBJ2-7,TRBV11-2,-,TGTGCCAGCAGCTTTGGCGGGGGCGCCTACGAGCAGTACTTC,CASSFGGGAYEQYF
medium-sized,TRBJ1-3,TRBV6-1,TRBD1,TGTGCCAGCAGTGAAGGGACAGGGCCTGGAAACACCATATATTTT,CASSEGTGPGNTIYF
-,TRBJ2-1,TRBV5-6,TRBD2,TGTGCCAGCAGCTTGGCGGTGCGGGGGGTCTACAATGAGCAGTTCTTC,CASSLAVRGVYNEQFF
-,TRBJ1-2,TRBV7-6,-,TGTGCCAGCAGCCCCAAGGAAGTGGGATTCTATGGCTACACCTTC,CASSPKEVGFYGYTF
-,TRBJ2-3,TRBV6-4,-,TGTGCCAGCAGTGATAAAAGTTTCTTCGGAGATACGCAGTATTTT,CASSDKSFFGDTQYF
-,TRBJ2-1,TRBV7-9,-,TGTGCCAGCAGCCCCGGGACACCTCTCCTCGGTGAGCAGTTCTTC,CASSPGTPLLGEQFF
-,TRBJ1-2,TRBV29-1,-,TGCAGCGTTGAAGAAACAGCTAACTATGGCTACACCTTC,CSVEETANYGYTF
-,TRBJ2-2,TRBV30,-,TGTGCCTCCCCAGGTAGCACCGGGGAGCTGTTTTTT,CASPGSTGELFF
-,TRBJ2-3,TRBV7-2,-,TGTGCCAGCGTAAAGGGGGGACCGGTCACAGATACGCAGTATTTT,CASVKGGPVTDTQYF
-,TRBJ2-1,TRBV4-1,-,TGCGCCAGCAGCCAAGAACAAGTCCCCAATGAGCAGTTCTTC,CASSQEQVPNEQFF
-,TRBJ2-3,TRBV4-2,TRBD2,TGTGCCAGCAGCCAAGTGCGGGGGGCCCTCACAGATACGCAGTATTTT,CASSQVRGALTDTQYF
-,TRBJ1-1,TRBV30,-,TGTGCCTGGAGTGTATACCTGGCAGGAGCTTTCTTT,CAWSVYLAGAFF
-,TRBJ2-3,TRBV6-4,TRBD2,TGTGCCAGCAGTGCGACTAGCGTTAGAGATACGCAGTATTTT,CASSATSVRDTQYF
-,TRBJ2-7,TRBV2,TRBD1,TGTGCCAGCAGTGAAAAGGACAGGGGGGACTACGAGCAGTACTTC,CASSEKDRGDYEQYF
-,TRBJ2-1,TRBV9,TRBD2,TGTGCCAGCAGCCTTAGCGGGGGCTTTTACAATGAGCAGTTCTTC,CASSLSGGFYNEQFF
once,TRBJ2-7,TRBV5-1,TRBD1,TGCGCCAGCAGCTTGGTGGGACAGGGGGCCTACGAGCAGTACTTC,CASSLVGQGAYEQYF
-,TRBJ2-7,TRBV7-8,TRBD1,TGTGCCAGCAGCCAGACGGACAGGGGGCGTAGGGTTACCTACGAGCAGTACTTC,CASSQTDRGRRVTYEQYF
-,TRBJ1-1,TRBV25-1,-,TGTGCCAGCAGCCTTCGAAACACTGAAGCTTTCTTT,CASSLRNTEAFF
many,TRBJ2-7,TRBV4-1,-,TGCGCCAGCAGCCAACACAGGGTCACCTACGAGCAGTACTTC,CASSQHRVTYEQYF
-,TRBJ2-5,TRBV9,TRBD1,TGTGCCAGCAGCGGGGATGGGACAGTCTCGAACTTC,CASSGDGTVSNF
-,TRBJ1-1,TRBV11-2,TRBD1,TGTGCCAGCAGCCTATCGGACAGGGGGCAGTGGATCACTGAAGCTTTCTTT,CASSLSDRGQWITEAFF
-,TRBJ1-1,TRBV5-1,TRBD1,TGCGCCAGCAGCTTGGCGTTGACAGGGGCCGGGACTGAAGCTTTCTTT,CASSLALTGAGTEAFF
-,TRBJ2-3,TRBV7-9,-,TGTGCCAGCAGCAGGATGGGAACAGGGTCCACAGATACGCAGTATTTT,CASSRMGTGSTDTQYF
-,TRBJ2-3,TRBV13,TRBD1,TGTGCCAGCAGCGCGCTGACTTTCCCAGGGGGAGATACGCAGTATTTT,CASSALTFPGGDTQYF
-,TRBJ2-1,TRBV15,-,TGTGCCACCAGCGGAGGACCCGGCGATGAGCAGTTCTTC,CATSGGPGDEQFF
-,TRBJ2-1,TRBV27,TRBD2,TGTGCCAGCAGTTTCTTGAGCGGGGGGCCTTACAATGAGCAGTTCTTC,CASSFLSGGPYNEQFF
-,TRBJ2-3,TRBV2,TRBD2,TGTGCCAGCAGTACAGGACTAGCGGGGGGGTCAGATACGCAGTATTTT,CASSTGLAGGSDTQYF